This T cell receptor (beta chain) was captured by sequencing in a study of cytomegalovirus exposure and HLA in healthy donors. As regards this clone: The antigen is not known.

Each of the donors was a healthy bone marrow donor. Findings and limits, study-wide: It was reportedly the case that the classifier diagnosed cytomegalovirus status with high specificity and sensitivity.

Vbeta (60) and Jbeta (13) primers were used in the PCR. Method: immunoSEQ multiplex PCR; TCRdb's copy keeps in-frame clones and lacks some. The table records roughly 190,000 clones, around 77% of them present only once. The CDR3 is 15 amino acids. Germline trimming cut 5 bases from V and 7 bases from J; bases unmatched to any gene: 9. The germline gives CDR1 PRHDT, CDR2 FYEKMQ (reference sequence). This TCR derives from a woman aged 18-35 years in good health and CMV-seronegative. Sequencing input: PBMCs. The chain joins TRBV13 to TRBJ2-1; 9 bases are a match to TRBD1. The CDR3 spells CASSVPGQGKNEQFF. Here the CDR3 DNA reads TGTGCCAGCAGCGTCCCGGGACAGGGAAAGAATGAGCAGTTCTTC.